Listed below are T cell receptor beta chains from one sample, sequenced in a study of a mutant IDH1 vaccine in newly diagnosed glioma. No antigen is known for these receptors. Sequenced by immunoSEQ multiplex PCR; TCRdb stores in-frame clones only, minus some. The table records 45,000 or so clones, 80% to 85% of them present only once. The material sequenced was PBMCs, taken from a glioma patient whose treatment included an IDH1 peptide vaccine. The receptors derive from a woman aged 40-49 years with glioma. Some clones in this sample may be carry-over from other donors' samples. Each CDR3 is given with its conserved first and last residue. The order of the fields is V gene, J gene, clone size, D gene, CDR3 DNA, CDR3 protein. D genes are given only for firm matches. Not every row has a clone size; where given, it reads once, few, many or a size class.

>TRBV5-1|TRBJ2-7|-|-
TGCGCCAGCAGCCCGGGAAGGACCGGCTACGAGCAGTACTTC
CASSPGRTGYEQYF
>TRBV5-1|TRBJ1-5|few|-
TGCGCCAGCAGCTTGGATACGTTTCAGCCCCAGCATTTT
CASSLDTFQPQHF
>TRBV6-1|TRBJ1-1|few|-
TGTGCCAGCAGTGGAACCACTGTCTCGGGCACTGAAGCTTTCTTT
CASSGTTVSGTEAFF
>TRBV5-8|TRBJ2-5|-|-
TGTGCCAGCACCCACCTTGGCGGGTACCAAGAGACCCAGTACTTC
CASTHLGGYQETQYF
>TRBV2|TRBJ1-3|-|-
TGTGCCAGCAGCGAACACCCTCCGGGAGGAAACACCATATATTTT
CASSEHPPGGNTIYF
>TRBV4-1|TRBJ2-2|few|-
TGCGCCAGCAGCCAAGTCGATATGGGGTTAAGAACCGGGGAGCTGTTTTTT
CASSQVDMGLRTGELFF
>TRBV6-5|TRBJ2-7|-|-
TGTGCCAGCAGTTACTCGAATTTTCCGTTGGGGGACGAGCAGTACTTC
CASSYSNFPLGDEQYF
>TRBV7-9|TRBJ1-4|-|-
TGTGCCAGCAGCGGGTTCGAGGGACGGGGTGAAAAACTGTTTTTT
CASSGFEGRGEKLFF
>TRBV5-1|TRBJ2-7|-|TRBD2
TGCGCCAGCAGCGCAACATCTAGCGGGACTTCCTACGAGCAGTACTTC
CASSATSSGTSYEQYF
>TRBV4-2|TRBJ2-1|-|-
TGTGCCAGCAGCCAAGATGGGGGGGGCGGGAGATACGTTAATGAGCAGTTCTTC
CASSQDGGGGRYVNEQFF
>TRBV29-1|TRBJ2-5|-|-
TGCAGCGTTGGGGTCTTTGAGACCCAGTACTTC
CSVGVFETQYF
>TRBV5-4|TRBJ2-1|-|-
TGTGCCAGCAGTTTAGGGGTTAATGAGCAGTTCTTC
CASSLGVNEQFF
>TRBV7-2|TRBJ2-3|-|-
TGTGCCAGCAGCCCCATCCGGACAGTCACAGATACGCAGTATTTT
CASSPIRTVTDTQYF
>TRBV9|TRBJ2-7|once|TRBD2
TGTGCCAGCAGCCTGTCGGCCCGGGGGGGGGAGCAGTACTTC
CASSLSARGGEQYF
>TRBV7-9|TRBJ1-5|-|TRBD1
TGTGCCAGCAGCCGAGGGACAGGGGAGTTTCAGCCCCAGCATTTT
CASSRGTGEFQPQHF
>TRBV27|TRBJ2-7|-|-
TGTGCCAGCAGTGTCGGAGACGAGCAGTACTTC
CASSVGDEQYF
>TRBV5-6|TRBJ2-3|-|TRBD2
TGTGCCAGCAGCACTGGGACTAGCGGCCCTAGGGATACGCAGTATTTT
CASSTGTSGPRDTQYF
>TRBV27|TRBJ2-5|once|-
TGTGCCAGCAGTATCGTGGGAGGAGAGACCCAGTACTTC
CASSIVGGETQYF
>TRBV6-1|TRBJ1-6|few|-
TGTGCCAGCAGGGGAAATTCACCCCTCCACTTT
CASRGNSPLHF
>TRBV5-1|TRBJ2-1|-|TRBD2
TGCGCCAGCAGCCCCGGACTAGCAGATTCACGGATCAATGAGCAGTTCTTC
CASSPGLADSRINEQFF
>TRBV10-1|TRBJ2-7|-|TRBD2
TGCGCCAGCACTGACCTTCCGACTAGCGGGGTCTCCTACGAGCAGTACTTC
CASTDLPTSGVSYEQYF
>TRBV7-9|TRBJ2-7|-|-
TGTGCCAGCAGCTCCGGCCGGGGAGGGGGCGCCTACGAGCAGTACTTC
CASSSGRGGGAYEQYF
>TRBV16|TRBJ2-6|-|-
TGTGCCAGCAGCCAATCAGTTCGGCTGGCCAACGTCCTGACTTTC
CASSQSVRLANVLTF
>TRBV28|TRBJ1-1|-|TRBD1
TGTGCCCGCGGACAGGGATCGGCTTTCTTT
CARGQGSAFF
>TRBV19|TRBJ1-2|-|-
TGTGCCAGTAGTCCGCTGGGGGGGCACTATGGCTACACCTTC
CASSPLGGHYGYTF
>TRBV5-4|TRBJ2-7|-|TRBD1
TGTGCCAGCAGCTCGGGACAGGGGGTCTCCTACGAGCAGTACTTC
CASSSGQGVSYEQYF
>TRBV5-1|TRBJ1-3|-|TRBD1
TGCGCCAGCAGCTTTAAGGGGGCCTCGAATACTGGAAACACCATATATTTT
CASSFKGASNTGNTIYF
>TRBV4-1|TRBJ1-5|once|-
TGCGCCAGCAGCCAAGGGGTGAGAGGCGGGAGGAATCAGCCCCAGCATTTT
CASSQGVRGGRNQPQHF
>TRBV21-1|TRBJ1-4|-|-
TGTGCCAGCAGCTTCTCACGGGGTTTAAAACTGTTTTTT
CASSFSRGLKLFF